The rows below give T cell receptor beta chains drawn from one sample of a study of cytotoxic CD8 clonotypes in ibrutinib-treated CLL. Clones were read by immunoSEQ multiplex PCR, and TCRdb kept only the in-frame ones, dropping some. Of around 91,000 clones listed, about 86% are singletons. The sample here was PBMCs, taken before ibrutinib treatment. Receptor source: a human donor with chronic lymphocytic leukemia. The CDR3 runs from the conserved cysteine through the conserved F or W. A D gene is named only where the DNA matches it firmly. Only some rows state a clone size, as once, few, many or a class for expanded clones.

TRBJ2-2 | . | . | TRBV6-5 | TGTGCCAGCAGTTACCTTCAATCAGGGCCCGGGGAGCTGTTTTTT | CASSYLQSGPGELFF
TRBJ1-2 | . | . | TRBV29-1 | TGCAGCGCAGCCGCAGGGGACCGCTATGGCTACACCTTC | CSAAAGDRYGYTF
TRBJ1-2 | . | TRBD1 | TRBV6-5 | TGTGCCAGCAGCAGGGGGACAGGCGCTGGGAGAGGCTACACCTTC | CASSRGTGAGRGYTF
TRBJ2-3 | . | TRBD2 | TRBV14 | TGTGCCAGCAGCCAAGCTTTTGTGGCGACTAGCGGGACAGATACGCAGTATTTT | CASSQAFVATSGTDTQYF
TRBJ2-5 | . | TRBD1 | TRBV19 | TGTGCCAGCCGGACAGGGCTCGAGGAGACCCAGTACTTC | CASRTGLEETQYF
TRBJ2-6 | few | . | TRBV5-1 | TGCGCCAGCAGCGGGGACTCTGGGGCCAACGTCCTGACTTTC | CASSGDSGANVLTF
TRBJ1-3 | . | . | TRBV15 | TGTGCCACCAGCAGAGTTACAGGACTCGGAAACACCATATATTTT | CATSRVTGLGNTIYF
TRBJ1-5 | . | . | TRBV2 | TGTGCCAGCAGTCGTCTTGGCCGGGGTCAGCCCCAGCATTTT | CASSRLGRGQPQHF
TRBJ2-1 | few | . | TRBV29-1 | TGCAGCTATCCAAGGGCGGGGTACAATGAGCAGTTCTTC | CSYPRAGYNEQFF
TRBJ1-5 | once | TRBD1 | TRBV15 | TGTGCCACCAGCAGAGATCCTTGGGGACAGGGGATGGGCAATCAGCCCCAGCATTTT | CATSRDPWGQGMGNQPQHF
TRBJ2-6 | . | TRBD2 | TRBV11-2 | TGTGCCAGCAGCCCCTGGGAGGGTAGGAGAGCCGGGGCCAACGTCCTGACTTTC | CASSPWEGRRAGANVLTF
TRBJ2-5 | . | . | TRBV5-1 | TGCGCCAGCAGCTTGTCGAACCAAGAGACCCAGTACTTC | CASSLSNQETQYF
TRBJ1-3 | . | . | TRBV30 | TGTGCCTGGAGTGGTCAGGAGACTGGAAACACCATATATTTT | CAWSGQETGNTIYF
TRBJ2-5 | . | TRBD2 | TRBV5-1 | TGCGCCAGCAGCTTGATCAGCGGGAACCAAGAGACCCAGTACTTC | CASSLISGNQETQYF
TRBJ2-3 | . | TRBD2 | TRBV5-1 | TGCGCCAGCAGCCCTGGGACTAGCGGGAGAACAGATACGCAGTATTTT | CASSPGTSGRTDTQYF
TRBJ1-2 | . | . | TRBV10-1 | TGCGCCAGCAATCCCAGGGGCGGCTACACCTTC | CASNPRGGYTF
TRBJ2-7 | . | TRBD2 | TRBV29-1 | TGCAGCGTCTCGACTAGCGGGAACGAGCAGTACTTC | CSVSTSGNEQYF
TRBJ2-1 | . | TRBD1 | TRBV2 | TGTGCCAGCAGTTACAGGGGGGATGAGCAGTTCTTC | CASSYRGDEQFF
TRBJ2-1 | . | TRBD2 | TRBV28 | TGTGCCAGCAGGAGGACTAGCGGGTGGAGCTCCTACAATGAGCAGTTCTTC | CASRRTSGWSSYNEQFF
TRBJ1-2 | . | . | TRBV28 | TGTGCCAGCACCCTTAGGGCAGTTAGTAACTATGGCTACACCTTC | CASTLRAVSNYGYTF
TRBJ2-5 | . | . | TRBV19 | TGTGCCAGTAGTGACCAGCACGCCCCTCTACAAGAGACCCAGTACTTC | CASSDQHAPLQETQYF
TRBJ2-1 | . | . | TRBV6-1 | TGTGCCAGCAGTGAGGAACCGCGTGGTAATCCGGGCAATGAGCAGTTCTTC | CASSEEPRGNPGNEQFF
TRBJ2-7 | . | TRBD2 | TRBV4-2 | TGTGCCAGCAGTTACGGTTTCGGCTTAGCGGGAGGGCCTGACTACGAGCAGTACTTC | CASSYGFGLAGGPDYEQYF
TRBJ2-5 | . | . | TRBV5-1 | TGCGCCAGCAGCACGAATGGGGGAGTTAGTGTAGAGACCCAGTACTTC | CASSTNGGVSVETQYF
TRBJ1-5 | . | . | TRBV19 | TGTGCCAGTAGTATAGATCGATCGAATAATCAGCCCCAGCATTTT | CASSIDRSNNQPQHF
TRBJ2-5 | . | TRBD2 | TRBV18 | TGTGCCAGCTCACCGGGACTAGCGGGAGAAGGTGGAGAGACCCAGTACTTC | CASSPGLAGEGGETQYF
TRBJ1-5 | . | . | TRBV19 | TGTGCCAGTAGTCGCGAGGCCGGGAATAGCAATCAGCCCCAGCATTTT | CASSREAGNSNQPQHF
TRBJ2-7 | . | . | TRBV19 | TGTGCCAGTAGTATCACACAGGGATTCGAGCAGTACTTC | CASSITQGFEQYF
TRBJ1-1 | . | TRBD1 | TRBV18 | TGTGCCAGCTCACCCACGACAGGGCCGAGCCCGAACACTGAAGCTTTCTTT | CASSPTTGPSPNTEAFF
TRBJ1-1 | . | . | TRBV27 | TGTGCCAGCAGTCCCGGACAGTTCTCGAACACTGAAGCTTTCTTT | CASSPGQFSNTEAFF
TRBJ1-4 | . | TRBD1 | TRBV5-1 | TGCGCCAGCAGCGCCGGACAGGGGCCCCCTGAAAAACTGTTTTTT | CASSAGQGPPEKLFF
TRBJ1-2 | large | TRBD1 | TRBV6-4 | TGTGCCAGCAGTGACACTGGACAGGGACTCGATGGCTACACCTTC | CASSDTGQGLDGYTF
TRBJ2-1 | . | . | TRBV5-1 | TGCGCCAGCAGCTTGTCAATTGGAGGGCCCCAAACATACAATGAGCAGTTCTTC | CASSLSIGGPQTYNEQFF
TRBJ1-2 | . | . | TRBV11-3 | TGTGCCAGCAGGGCATCGGCGTCTTCTAACTATGGCTACACCTTC | CASRASASSNYGYTF
TRBJ2-1 | . | . | TRBV11-2 | TGTGCCAGCAGCCTAGGGACGGACTACAATGAGCAGTTCTTC | CASSLGTDYNEQFF
TRBJ2-1 | . | TRBD2 | TRBV7-2 | TGTGCCAGCAGTTCTAGAGTGGGTGGGAGGGCCAGGTGGAATGAGCAGTTCTTC | CASSSRVGGRARWNEQFF
TRBJ2-1 | . | . | TRBV11-3 | TGTGCCAGCAGCTTTTTTCTAGCCAATGAGCAGTTCTTC | CASSFFLANEQFF
TRBJ2-2 | . | TRBD2 | TRBV7-9 | TGTGCCAGCAGCTCTTATGCTAGCGGGAACACCGGGGAGCTGTTTTTT | CASSSYASGNTGELFF
TRBJ1-5 | . | . | TRBV5-1 | TGCGCCAGCAGCTTGGAAGGGCTAGGACAGCCCCAGCATTTT | CASSLEGLGQPQHF
TRBJ2-7 | . | TRBD1 | TRBV6-7 | TGTGCCAGCAGTTACCGGGACAGGAACTACGAGCAGTACTTC | CASSYRDRNYEQYF
TRBJ1-1 | . | . | TRBV27 | TGTGCCAGCAGTCCCTACAGGTCCGGCACTGAAGCTTTCTTT | CASSPYRSGTEAFF
TRBJ2-1 | . | . | TRBV29-1 | TGCAGCGTTGTCGTTTTTAGGTCGGGGGTAGAATCCTACAATGAGCAGTTCTTC | CSVVVFRSGVESYNEQFF
TRBJ2-1 | . | . | TRBV6-1 | TGTGCCAGCACCCTGACAGTGTACAATGAGCAGTTCTTC | CASTLTVYNEQFF
TRBJ2-7 | once | . | TRBV4-1 | TGCGCCAGCAGCCAAGATACCGTGGCGTCACTGGGGGAGCAGTACTTC | CASSQDTVASLGEQYF
TRBJ2-3 | . | . | TRBV19 | TGTGCCAGTAGTCCGTACTACGGAGATACGCAGTATTTT | CASSPYYGDTQYF
TRBJ2-7 | . | . | TRBV7-6 | TGTGCCAGCAGCTTAGCGCTAGACTACGAGCAGTACTTC | CASSLALDYEQYF
TRBJ1-1 | . | TRBD1 | TRBV6-1 | TGTGCCAGCAGTGAATTTAGGACAGGATACACTGAAGCTTTCTTT | CASSEFRTGYTEAFF
TRBJ2-7 | . | . | TRBV5-1 | TGCGCCAGCAGTCCCTTAAGTGGAATTAACTACGAGCAGTACTTC | CASSPLSGINYEQYF
TRBJ2-3 | . | TRBD2 | TRBV5-1 | TGCGCCAGCAGCTTGGAGGTCACTAGCGGGAGCACGCAGTATTTT | CASSLEVTSGSTQYF
TRBJ2-1 | . | . | TRBV12-2 | TGTGCAAGTCGCTTAGGATATGAGCAGTTCTTC | CASRLGYEQFF
TRBJ2-3 | . | TRBD2 | TRBV15 | TGTGCCACCAGATTAGCGGGAGTAGATACGCAGTATTTT | CATRLAGVDTQYF
TRBJ2-7 | . | . | TRBV7-2 | TGTGCCAGCAGCTTAGACACAGCCTACTACGAGCAGTACTTC | CASSLDTAYYEQYF